This entry features one TCR beta chain sequence. The CDR3 is 15 residues long. Trimming removed 8 bases from V and 7 bases from J, with 20 bases in between. The sample is drawn from a study of molecular identifiers for immune sequencing clone quantification. TCRdb reprocessed the PCR reads via MiXCR and lists one record per CDR3 protein. The sample consists of 400,000 to 600,000 distinct CDR3 sequences, around 23% of them appearing once. This receptor was taken from a human donor in good health. Some libraries in this study had Jurkat cell RNA spiked in. The genes are TRBV12-3 or TRBV12-4 and TRBJ2-2; D might be TRBD1 (6 bases). Sequenced: naive CD8+ T cells from blood, with Jurkat cell RNA spiked in. Subset in this sample: FACS-sorted CD8+CD4-CCR7+CD45RA+ naive T cells. Here the CDR3 DNA reads TGTGCCAGCCAGGGGCGCCCCGGGGATCACGGGGAGCTGTTTTTT. Amino acids: CASQGRPGDHGELFF.